This T cell receptor beta chain emerged from a study of identical twins. The study, taken as a whole, reports: High-abundance cord blood beta clonotypes had fewer insertions; memory repertoires showed none. Out-of-frame sharing of TCR alpha in monozygotic twins was underestimated by models.

The CDR3 covers 13 residues. Germline V lookup: CDR1 DFQATT, CDR2 SNEGSKA (reference sequence). V was cut by 1 base and J by 4 bases, with 5 bases left in between. This clonotype was seen repeatedly, ten times or more. Its target is unknown. A universal primer site was created by template switching, with the cDNA bearing unique molecular identifiers. TCRdb ran MiXCR on the 5' RACE reads and lists one entry per CDR3 protein. The table includes a few hundred thousand distinct CDR3 sequences, about 18% detected once. All donors were healthy, and all were Caucasian. Sequencing used naive T cells sorted from blood. This receptor was obtained from a man aged 50 or older in good health. The chain carries TRBV20-1 and TRBJ2-6; the D is unclear. The CDR3: CSARGYGANVLTF. The CDR3 DNA follows: TGCAGTGCTAGAGGGTACGGGGCCAACGTCCTGACTTTC.